What follows describes a single T cell receptor (beta chain). This sample is part of a study of shared clonotypes between healthy human individuals. In the naive CD8 group, cells lacked CD45RO and were positively selected for CCR7, so terminally differentiated effector memory CD45RA+ cells were left out. Trimming took 7 bases from V and 3 from J; bases not matched to a gene: 8. The CDR3 spans 14 residues. Germline-derived CDR1 and CDR2 are MNHNS and SASEGT. Data came from immunoSEQ multiplex PCR; TCRdb stores just in-frame clones and leaves some out. The sample carries some 580,000 clones, about 98% recorded once.

What was sequenced was naive CD8+ T cells sorted from blood. This clonotype originated in a man younger than 45 in good health. The J gene is TRBJ2-7, the V gene TRBV6-1; 8 bases match TRBD2. The CDR3 protein is CASTVIAGFYEQYF. The CDR3 nucleotides are TGTGCCAGCACCGTAATAGCGGGATTCTACGAGCAGTACTTC.